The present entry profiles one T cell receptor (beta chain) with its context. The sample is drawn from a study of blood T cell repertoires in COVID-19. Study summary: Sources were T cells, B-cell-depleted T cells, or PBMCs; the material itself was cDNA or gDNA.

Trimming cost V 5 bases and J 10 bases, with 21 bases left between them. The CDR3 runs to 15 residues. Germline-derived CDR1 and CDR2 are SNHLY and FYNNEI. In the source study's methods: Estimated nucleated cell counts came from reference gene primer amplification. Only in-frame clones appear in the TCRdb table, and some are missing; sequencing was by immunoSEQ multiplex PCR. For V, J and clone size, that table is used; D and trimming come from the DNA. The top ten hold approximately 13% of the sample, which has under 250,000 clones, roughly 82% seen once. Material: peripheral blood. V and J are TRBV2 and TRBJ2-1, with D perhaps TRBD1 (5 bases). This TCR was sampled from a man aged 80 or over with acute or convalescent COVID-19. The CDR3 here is CASSPDATRVGEQFF. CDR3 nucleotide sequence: TGTGCCAGCAGTCCGGACGCTACCAGGGTTGGGGAGCAGTTCTTC.